This T cell receptor beta chain derives from a study of blood T cell repertoires in COVID-19. Study-wide context: The origin of the acute and convalescent COVID-19 samples was the United States, Italy and Spain. In each case, the material was cDNA or gDNA derived from T cells, B-cell-depleted T cells, or PBMCs.

Per the study methods: Nucleated cell counts were estimated from reference gene primer amplification. Produced via immunoSEQ multiplex PCR; TCRdb's table is partial and in-frame only. V and J calls and clone size come straight from that table; D and trimming were deduced from the DNA. The sample yields about 50,000 clones, 90% to 95% seen once. The J segment lost 2 bases and the V segment lost 5 bases, leaving 3 bases of the junction unmatched. CDR1 and CDR2 (germline): MDHEN, SYDVKM. This CDR3 region has 13 residues. This receptor was identified in a woman aged 80 or over with acute or convalescent COVID-19. The V gene is TRBV28, the J gene TRBJ2-7; 7 bases line up with TRBD2. What was sequenced was peripheral blood. The CDR3 loop is CASSSGNTYEQYF. CDR3 nucleotide sequence: TGTGCCAGCAGTAGCGGGAATACCTACGAGCAGTACTTC.